The 21 T cell receptor beta chains in this list originate from one sample, sequenced in a study of technical replicates of blood from a handful of donors. Sequencing was performed with immunoSEQ multiplex PCR; in TCRdb, only in-frame clones are kept and a portion is missing. This table holds about 71,000 clones, over 75% found once. The sequenced material came from PBMCs. Receptor source: a human donor in good health. Some clones in this sample may be carry-over from other donors' samples.

CDR3 residues: CASSFGGGLAGAETQYF. CDR3 sequence (DNA): TGTGCCAGCAGCTTCGGTGGCGGCCTAGCGGGAGCAGAGACCCAGTACTTC. This chain links TRBV7-2 with TRBJ2-5, with 10 bases fitting TRBD2. Trimming took 3 bases from V and 4 from J; bases not matched to a gene: 11. CDR3 length equals 17 residues. Germline V CDR1 and CDR2: SGHTA, FQGNSA.

This rearrangement joins TRBV27 to TRBJ1-2; 7 bases are shared with TRBD1. Germline V lookup: CDR1 MNHEY, CDR2 SMNVEV (reference sequence). This CDR3 is built from 13 residues. The J segment lost 5 bases and the V segment lost 11 bases, leaving 11 bases of the junction unmatched. CDR3 region: CAVKGAGGYGYTF. DNA for the CDR3: TGTGCCGTAAAAGGAGCAGGGGGTTATGGCTACACCTTC.

CDR3 sequence: CASSSQGANTIYF. The CDR3 DNA sequence: TGTGCCAGCAGCTCACAAGGGGCAAACACCATATATTTT. This chain uses TRBV7-9 with TRBJ1-3; a weak D match, TRBD1 (5 bases). Trimming left V 4 bases short and J 6 bases short, with 10 bases between. The CDR3 runs 13 residues. CDR1 SEHNR and CDR2 FQNEAQ come from the germline V gene (reference sequence).

This clone was recorded only once. The J gene is TRBJ2-2, the V gene TRBV15; 7 positions agree with TRBD2. Trimming cost V 3 bases and J 5 bases; bases outside gene matches: 6. Germline V CDR1 and CDR2: LNHNV, YYDKDF (reference sequence). The CDR3 covers 15 residues. The CDR3, as DNA: TGTGCCACCAGCAGTGGGAGGGGCCCAACCGGGGAGCTGTTTTTT. Protein product: CATSSGRGPTGELFF. The variable domain in full, with the rest retrieved from reference TRBV15 and TRBJ2-2, is DAMVIQNPRYQVTQFGKPVTLSCSQTLNHNVMYWYQQKSSQAPKLLFHYYDKDFNNEADTPDNFQSRRPNTSFCFLDIRSPGLGDTAMYLCATSSGRGPTGELFFGEGSRLTVL.

The chain recombines TRBV25-1 with TRBJ2-3; possible D gene TRBD1, 5 bases. V dropped 6 bases and J dropped 2 bases, with 12 bases sitting between them. The germline V gene encodes CDR1 MGHDK and CDR2 SYGVNS. This CDR3 region has 14 residues. CDR3 DNA sequence: TGTGCCAGCAGAGGGGAAGGCCTCACAGATACGCAGTATTTT. As protein: CASRGEGLTDTQYF. The full variable domain, with the rest looked up from reference TRBV25-1 and TRBJ2-3, is EADIYQTPRYLVIGTGKKITLECSQTMGHDKMYWYQQDPGMELHLIHYSYGVNSTEKGDLSSESTVSRIRTEHFPLTLESARPSHTSQYLCASRGEGLTDTQYFGPGTRLTVL.

The rearrangement joins TRBV19 to TRBJ1-5; TRBD1 matches at 9 bases. Germline V lookup: CDR1 LNHDA, CDR2 SQIVND (reference sequence). This CDR3 is 19 amino acids long. The V gene end was trimmed by 5 bases and the J gene end by 0 bases; junction bases not matched to a gene: 14. CDR3 protein: CASSVTGTGWQSSNQPQHF. CDR3 nucleotide sequence: TGTGCCAGTAGTGTCACCGGGACAGGGTGGCAGAGTAGCAATCAGCCCCAGCATTTT.

This chain links TRBV2 with TRBJ2-2; 8 bases fit TRBD2. Germline values: CDR1 SNHLY, CDR2 FYNNEI. The V segment lost 7 bases and the J segment 0 bases; nucleotides outside the gene matches: 4. The CDR3 runs 15 residues. CDR3 bases: TGTGCCAGCACCGCGGGGGGCTCGAACACCGGGGAGCTGTTTTTT. Protein: CASTAGGSNTGELFF.

V and J are TRBV30 and TRBJ1-2, with D possibly TRBD1 on 5 matching bases. Trimming left V 3 bases short and J 7 bases short, with 21 bases between. This CDR3 contains 15 residues. CDR1 and CDR2 (germline): GTSNPN, SVGIG (reference sequence). The CDR3 DNA reads as TGTGCCTGGAGCAATGAGGCAGGGAGGGTGGGTGGCTACACCTTC. Protein: CAWSNEAGRVGGYTF.

The V and J genes are TRBV7-8 and TRBJ2-2, with 10 nucleotides matching TRBD2. The trim removed 3 bases at V and 2 bases at J, leaving 3 bases unmatched. The germline V gene has CDR1 SGHVS and CDR2 FQNEAQ. The CDR3 runs to 16 residues. DNA of the CDR3: TGTGCCAGCAGCTTTAGCGGGAGGCTAAACACCGGGGAGCTGTTTTTT. Translating it yields CASSFSGRLNTGELFF.

The V call is TRBV18, the J call TRBJ1-3; D may be TRBD1 (6 bases). Trimming shortened V by 5 bases and J by 4 bases, and 12 bases separated the two germline ends. From germline, CDR1 is KGHSH and CDR2 LQKENI. This CDR3 has 14 residues. CDR3 sequence: CASSSGVGGNTIYF. The CDR3 DNA follows: TGTGCCAGCTCATCAGGGGTTGGAGGAAACACCATATATTTT.

The chain recombines TRBV7-9 with TRBJ2-7, with 7 bases identical to TRBD2. With V trimmed by 8 bases and J by 6 bases, 22 bases remained unmatched. Per germline, CDR1 SEHNR and CDR2 FQNEAQ (reference sequence). This CDR3 comprises 17 residues. CDR3 in DNA: TGTGCCAGCGGACCGACCGCCTCGCTAGGACTAGTCTTCGAGCAGTACTTC. Translation: CASGPTASLGLVFEQYF.

The J gene is TRBJ2-1, the V gene TRBV7-9; tentatively, D is TRBD2 (5 bases). V gave up 5 bases and J gave up 9 bases, with 14 bases separating them. The CDR3 has 13 residues. Germline loops: CDR1 SEHNR, CDR2 FQNEAQ (reference sequence). CDR3 bases: TGTGCCAGCAGCAACCCTAGCTTAGTTGAGCAGTTCTTC. The encoded protein is CASSNPSLVEQFF.

The chain joins TRBV19 to TRBJ2-7, with D possibly being TRBD2 (6 bases). CDR1 is LNHDA and CDR2 is SQIVND in the germline V gene (reference sequence). V was cut by 5 bases and J by 0 bases, with 8 bases left in between. The CDR3 is made up of 13 amino acids. The CDR3 sequence is CASSVGGSYEQYF. DNA of the CDR3: TGTGCCAGTAGTGTGGGGGGCTCCTACGAGCAGTACTTC.

This rearrangement joins TRBV4-3 to TRBJ2-3; 13 bases fit TRBD2. V lost 3 bases to trimming and J lost 4 bases; unmatched junction nucleotides: 10. The CDR3 has 18 amino acids. From germline, CDR1 is LGHNA and CDR2 YSLEER. The CDR3 loop reads CASSHQVMTSGGPDTQYF. CDR3 nucleotides: TGCGCCAGCAGCCACCAAGTGATGACTAGCGGGGGGCCAGATACGCAGTATTTT.

This chain connects TRBV5-1 to TRBJ2-7; weak D call: TRBD1 (5 bases). The germline gives CDR1 SGHRS, CDR2 YFSETQ. Trimming removed 2 bases at V and 2 bases at J, with 11 bases between. This CDR3 contains 14 residues. CDR3 nucleotide sequence: TGCGCCAGCAGCTTCAGATCAGGGACCTACGAGCAGTACTTC. Protein product: CASSFRSGTYEQYF.

This clone was detected only a few times. The J gene is TRBJ2-7, the V gene TRBV30; 9 bases line up with TRBD1. The CDR3 is 12 residues long. The germline V gene encodes CDR1 GTSNPN and CDR2 SVGIG (reference sequence). V lost 7 bases and J lost 5; bases outside the gene matches: 6. The CDR3 loop reads CAFGQGNHEQYF. Written as DNA, the CDR3 is TGTGCCTTTGGACAGGGGAACCACGAGCAGTACTTC.

The gene calls are TRBV5-1 and TRBJ2-1; tentative D call: TRBD1 (6 bases). Trimming took off 4 bases at V and 4 bases at J, with 15 bases between the two ends. CDR3 size: 15 residues. Germline lookup yields CDR1 SGHRS and CDR2 YFSETQ. CDR3 in DNA: TGCGCCAGCAGCCAAGGGCAACAGGGTTACAATGAGCAGTTCTTC. This translates into CASSQGQQGYNEQFF.

The chain uses TRBV2 and TRBJ2-1, with D unclear. The germline V gene encodes CDR1 SNHLY and CDR2 FYNNEI. The length of the CDR3 is 11 residues. The germline V and J ends were trimmed by 6 bases and 8 bases, with 8 bases remaining between them. CDR3 protein: CASSPWHEQFF. The CDR3 DNA sequence: TGTGCCAGCAGCCCATGGCATGAGCAGTTCTTC.

In this sample, this clone turned up once. The rearrangement uses TRBV5-1 and TRBJ2-2, with 9 bases identical to TRBD2. V gave up 4 bases and J gave up 3 bases; unmatched junction bases: 7. CDR3 size: 16 residues. Germline CDR1 SGHRS, CDR2 YFSETQ. CDR3 residues: CASSIGGGAYTGELFF. The CDR3, as DNA: TGCGCCAGCAGCATCGGCGGGGGGGCCTACACCGGGGAGCTGTTTTTT.

The chain links TRBV7-2 to TRBJ2-7, with a tentative D call TRBD2 (5 bases). CDR1 is SGHTA, CDR2 FQGNSA, per germline. Trimming removed 5 bases from V and 5 bases from J, with 13 bases in between. This CDR3 comprises 13 residues. The chain's CDR3 is CASSGAAFHEQYF. Here the CDR3 DNA reads TGTGCCAGCAGCGGAGCGGCGTTCCACGAGCAGTACTTC.

J is TRBJ1-5 and V is TRBV10-3; 7 bases align to TRBD1. CDR1 is ENHRY, CDR2 SYGVKD, per germline. Trimming removed 6 bases from V and 0 bases from J; junction bases left unmatched: 8. This CDR3 has 16 residues. The CDR3: CAISRDRGHSNQPQHF. The CDR3 nucleotides are TGTGCCATCAGCCGGGACAGAGGACATAGCAATCAGCCCCAGCATTTT.